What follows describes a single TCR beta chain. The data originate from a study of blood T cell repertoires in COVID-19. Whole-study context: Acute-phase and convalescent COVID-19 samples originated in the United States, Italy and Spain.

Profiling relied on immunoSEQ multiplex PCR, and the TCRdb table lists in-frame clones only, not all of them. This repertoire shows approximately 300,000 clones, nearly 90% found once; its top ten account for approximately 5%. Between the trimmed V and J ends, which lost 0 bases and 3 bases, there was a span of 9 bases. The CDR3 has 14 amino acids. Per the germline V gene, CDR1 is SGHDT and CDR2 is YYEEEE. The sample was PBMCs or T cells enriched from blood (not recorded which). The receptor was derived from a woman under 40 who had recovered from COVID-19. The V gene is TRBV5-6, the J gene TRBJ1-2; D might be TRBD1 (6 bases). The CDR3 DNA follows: TGTGCCAGCAGCTTGGTCCCAGGGGACTATGGCTACACCTTC. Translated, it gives CASSLVPGDYGYTF.